Listed below are T cell receptor beta chains from one sample, sequenced in a study of T cells in Graves' hyperthyroidism and ophthalmopathy. TCRdb reprocessed the multiplex PCR reads via MiXCR and lists one record per CDR3 protein. The repertoire has approximately 510,000 distinct CDR3 sequences, less than 25% of them found once; the top ten carry 26%. Sequencing used blood. Source of these receptors: a man in his late teens or twenties with Graves' hyperthyroidism. Each CDR3 is given with its conserved first and last residue. Each record gives: V gene, clone size, J gene, D gene, CDR3 DNA, CDR3 protein. The D gene is left open where the match is weak. The size of a clone is reported for some rows only, either as once, few or many, or as a class for expanded clones.

TRBV29-1	many	TRBJ2-7	TRBD1	TGCAGCGGGACTCAGGGGGATGAGCAGTACTTC	CSGTQGDEQYF
TRBV28	-	TRBJ1-1	-	TGTGCCAGCATTGACGGGACCGCCAGCACTGAAGCTTTCTTT	CASIDGTASTEAFF
TRBV27	many	TRBJ1-5	-	TGTGCCAGCAGTTTAAGCAGAAATCAGCCCCAGCATTTT	CASSLSRNQPQHF
TRBV28	-	TRBJ2-6	-	TGTGCCAGCAGTCCAGAAGTCCCCTCTGGGGCCAACGTCCTGACTTTC	CASSPEVPSGANVLTF
TRBV7-3	many	TRBJ1-1	-	TGTGCCAGCAGCTTCGCGGTGAACACTGAAGCTTTCTTT	CASSFAVNTEAFF
TRBV20-1	many	TRBJ2-3	TRBD2	TGCAGTGCTAGGGCTAGCGGGGGCCATGGAGATACGCAGTATTTT	CSARASGGHGDTQYF
TRBV28	-	TRBJ2-7	TRBD1	TGTGCCAGCAGTTACTTCCGGGACAGGGGGATCGACGAGCAGTACTTC	CASSYFRDRGIDEQYF
TRBV28	-	TRBJ2-3	-	TGTGCCAGCAGTCCCCTGACCGGGCTTTCAACAGATACGCAGTATTTT	CASSPLTGLSTDTQYF
TRBV24-1	-	TRBJ2-7	-	TGTGCCACCAGTGATCGGCCCCAAGGACACCCCTCCTACGAGCAGTACTTC	CATSDRPQGHPSYEQYF
TRBV25-1	-	TRBJ1-5	-	TGTGCCAGCAGTGGGCCAGATCAGCCCCAGCATTTT	CASSGPDQPQHF
TRBV27	-	TRBJ2-2	-	TGTGCCAGCAGTCTTACAGCGGCCGGGGAGCTGTTTTTT	CASSLTAAGELFF
TRBV12-3/TRBV12-4	-	TRBJ2-7	-	TGTGCCAGCAGTCCCCCTCAAGGGGGTCCCGGAGGCGAGCAGTACTTC	CASSPPQGGPGGEQYF